This T cell receptor beta chain was found in a study of CD8 T cells in ankylosing spondylitis. The CDR3 runs to 11 residues. Trimming cost V 6 bases and J 10 bases, with 10 bases left between them. Making use of molecular barcodes, quantitative 5'-RACE generated TCR beta libraries. From the 5' RACE reads, TCRdb called clonotypes with MiXCR, one entry per CDR3 protein. The sample contains over 200,000 distinct CDR3 sequences, over 9.5% of which appear only once. This clonotype appeared a few times. This chain links TRBV12-3 or TRBV12-4 with TRBJ2-1; D is unclear. The sample taken for sequencing was blood, either unsorted or a sorted T cell fraction (not recorded which). The receptor was isolated from a male donor with ankylosing spondylitis or in good health (not recorded which). CDR3 DNA: TGTGCCAGCAGCTTAAAACGGGAGCAGTTCTTC. This sequence encodes CASSLKREQFF.